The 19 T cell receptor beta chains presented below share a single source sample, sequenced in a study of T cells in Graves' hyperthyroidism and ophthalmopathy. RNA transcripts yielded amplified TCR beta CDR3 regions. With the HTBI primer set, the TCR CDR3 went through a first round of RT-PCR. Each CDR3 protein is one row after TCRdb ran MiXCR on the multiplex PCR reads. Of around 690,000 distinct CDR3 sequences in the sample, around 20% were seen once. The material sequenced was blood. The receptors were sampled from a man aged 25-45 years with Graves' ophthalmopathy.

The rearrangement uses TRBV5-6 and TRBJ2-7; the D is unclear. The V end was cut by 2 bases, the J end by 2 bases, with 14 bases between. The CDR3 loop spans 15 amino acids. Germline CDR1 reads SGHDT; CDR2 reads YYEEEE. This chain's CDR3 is CASSFLADGAYEQYF. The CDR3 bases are TGTGCCAGCAGCTTTCTGGCGGACGGAGCCTACGAGCAGTACTTC.

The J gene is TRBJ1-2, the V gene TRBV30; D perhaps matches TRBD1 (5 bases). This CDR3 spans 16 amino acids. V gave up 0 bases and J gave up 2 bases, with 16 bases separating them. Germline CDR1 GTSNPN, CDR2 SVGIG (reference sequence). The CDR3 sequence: CAWSVNPGGANYGYTF. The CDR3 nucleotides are TGTGCCTGGAGTGTAAACCCGGGCGGGGCGAACTATGGCTACACCTTC.

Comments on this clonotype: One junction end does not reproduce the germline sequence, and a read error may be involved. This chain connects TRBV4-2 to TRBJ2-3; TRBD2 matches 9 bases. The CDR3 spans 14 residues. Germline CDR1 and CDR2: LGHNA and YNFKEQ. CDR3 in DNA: TGTGCCAGCAGCCCGGGGACTAGCAGAGATACGCAGTATTTT. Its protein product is CASSPGTSRDTQYF.

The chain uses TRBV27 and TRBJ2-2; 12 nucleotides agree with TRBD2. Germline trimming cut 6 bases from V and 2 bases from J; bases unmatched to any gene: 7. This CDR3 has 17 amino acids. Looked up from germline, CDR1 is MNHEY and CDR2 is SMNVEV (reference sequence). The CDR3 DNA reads TGTGCCAGCAGCCGTCCTAGCGGGAGGGGTAACACCGGGGAGCTGTTTTTT. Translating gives CASSRPSGRGNTGELFF.

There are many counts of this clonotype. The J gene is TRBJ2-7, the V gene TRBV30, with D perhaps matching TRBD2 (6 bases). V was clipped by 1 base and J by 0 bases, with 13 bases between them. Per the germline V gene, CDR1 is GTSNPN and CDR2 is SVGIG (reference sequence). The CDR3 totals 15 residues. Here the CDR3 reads CAWSGILASSYEQYF. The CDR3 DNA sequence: TGTGCCTGGAGTGGGATCCTAGCGAGCTCCTACGAGCAGTACTTC.

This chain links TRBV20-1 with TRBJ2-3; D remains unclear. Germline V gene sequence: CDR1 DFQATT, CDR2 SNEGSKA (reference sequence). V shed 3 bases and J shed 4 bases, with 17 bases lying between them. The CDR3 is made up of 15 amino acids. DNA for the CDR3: TGCAGTGCTAGTCGAACTCCCTCGATTGCAGATACGCAGTATTTT. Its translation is CSASRTPSIADTQYF.

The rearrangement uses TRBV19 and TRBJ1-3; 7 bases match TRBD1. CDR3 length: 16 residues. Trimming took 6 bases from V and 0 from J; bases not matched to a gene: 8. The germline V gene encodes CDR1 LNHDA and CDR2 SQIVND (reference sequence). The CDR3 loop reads CASSGRQGLSGNTIYF. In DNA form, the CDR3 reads TGTGCCAGTAGCGGACGACAGGGACTCTCTGGAAACACCATATATTTT. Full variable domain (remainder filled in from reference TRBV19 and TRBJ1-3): DGGITQSPKYLFRKEGQNVTLSCEQNLNHDAMYWYRQDPGQGLRLIYYSQIVNDFQKGDIAEGYSVSREKKESFPLTVTSAQKNPTAFYLCASSGRQGLSGNTIYFGEGSWLTVV.

CDR3 amino acids: CASSYSTALHEQFF. The CDR3 region has the DNA TGTGCCAGCAGTTACTCTACAGCGCTACATGAGCAGTTCTTC. The chain couples TRBV6-5 to TRBJ2-1; D gene ambiguous. Per germline, CDR1 MNHEY and CDR2 SVGAGI. V was cut by 0 bases and J by 8 bases, with 11 bases left in between. The CDR3 runs 14 residues.

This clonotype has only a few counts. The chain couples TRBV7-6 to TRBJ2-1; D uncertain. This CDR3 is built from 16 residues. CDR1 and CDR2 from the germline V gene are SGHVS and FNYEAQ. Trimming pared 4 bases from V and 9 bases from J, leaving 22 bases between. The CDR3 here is CASSSGDLRPHPEQFF. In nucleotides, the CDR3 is TGTGCCAGCAGCTCTGGGGATCTACGACCCCACCCTGAGCAGTTCTTC.

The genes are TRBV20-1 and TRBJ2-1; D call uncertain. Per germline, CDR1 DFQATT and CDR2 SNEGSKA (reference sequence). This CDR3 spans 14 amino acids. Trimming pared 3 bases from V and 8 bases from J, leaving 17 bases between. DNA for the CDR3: TGCAGTGCTAGGAAGCTGTTAATATACGATGAGCAGTTCTTC. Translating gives CSARKLLIYDEQFF.

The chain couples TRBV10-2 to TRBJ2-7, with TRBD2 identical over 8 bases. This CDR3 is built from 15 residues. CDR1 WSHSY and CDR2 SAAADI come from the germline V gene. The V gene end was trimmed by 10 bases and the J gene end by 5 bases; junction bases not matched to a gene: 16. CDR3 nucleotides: TGCGCCACACTTCTTAGCGGGATCGTCGGGGACGAGCAGTACTTC. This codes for CATLLSGIVGDEQYF.

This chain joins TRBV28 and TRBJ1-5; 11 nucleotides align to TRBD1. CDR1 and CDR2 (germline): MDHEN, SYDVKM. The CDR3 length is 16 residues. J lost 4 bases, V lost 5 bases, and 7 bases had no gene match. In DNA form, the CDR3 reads TGTGCCAGCAGTATATTCGGGACAGGGGGTAATCAGCCCCAGCATTTT. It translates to CASSIFGTGGNQPQHF.

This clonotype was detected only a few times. DNA of the CDR3: TGCAGCGTTGAAGGTAATAGGAAACCTGAAGCTTTCTTT. It yields the protein CSVEGNRKPEAFF. V usage is TRBV29-1 and J usage is TRBJ1-1; D not certain. The germline CDR1 and CDR2 sequences are SQVTM and ANQGSEA. The ends were cut back, 1 base at V and 6 bases at J, with 12 bases in the middle. CDR3 size: 13 residues.

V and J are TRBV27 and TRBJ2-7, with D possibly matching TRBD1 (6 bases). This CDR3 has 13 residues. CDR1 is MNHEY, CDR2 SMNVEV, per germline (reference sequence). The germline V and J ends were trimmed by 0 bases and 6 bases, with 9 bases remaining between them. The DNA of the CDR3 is TGTGCCAGCAGTTTATCTACAGGGATCGAGCAGTACTTC. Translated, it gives CASSLSTGIEQYF.

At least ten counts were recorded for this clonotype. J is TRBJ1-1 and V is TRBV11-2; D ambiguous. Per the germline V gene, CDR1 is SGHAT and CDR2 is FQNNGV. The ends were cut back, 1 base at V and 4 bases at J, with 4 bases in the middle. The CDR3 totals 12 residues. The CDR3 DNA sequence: TGTGCCAGCAGCTTAGGGTTCACTGAAGCTTTCTTT. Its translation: CASSLGFTEAFF.

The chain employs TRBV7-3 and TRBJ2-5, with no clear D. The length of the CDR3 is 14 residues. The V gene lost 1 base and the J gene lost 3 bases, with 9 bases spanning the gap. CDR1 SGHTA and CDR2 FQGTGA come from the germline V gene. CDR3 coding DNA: TGTGCCAGCAGCTTAAACGGCTTAAAAGAGACCCAGTACTTC. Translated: CASSLNGLKETQYF.

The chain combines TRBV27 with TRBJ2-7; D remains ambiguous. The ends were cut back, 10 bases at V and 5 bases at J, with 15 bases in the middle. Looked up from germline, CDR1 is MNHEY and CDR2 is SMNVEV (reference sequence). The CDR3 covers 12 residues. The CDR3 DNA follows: TGTGCCACACTCCTCAGGCAGCACGAGCAGTACTTC. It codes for CATLLRQHEQYF.

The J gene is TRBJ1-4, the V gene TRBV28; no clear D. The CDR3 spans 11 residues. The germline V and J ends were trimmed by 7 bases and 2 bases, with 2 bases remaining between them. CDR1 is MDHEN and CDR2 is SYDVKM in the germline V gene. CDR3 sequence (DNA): TGTGCCAGCACGACTAATGAAAAACTGTTTTTT. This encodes CASTTNEKLFF.

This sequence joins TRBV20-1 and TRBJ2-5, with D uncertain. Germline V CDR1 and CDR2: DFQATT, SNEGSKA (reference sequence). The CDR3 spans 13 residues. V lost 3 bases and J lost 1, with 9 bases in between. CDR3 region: CSARRQPQETQYF. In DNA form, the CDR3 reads TGCAGTGCTAGGAGGCAGCCCCAAGAGACCCAGTACTTC.